One and the same sample provided the 21 T cell receptor beta chains below, sequenced in a study of cytomegalovirus exposure and HLA in healthy donors. PCR amplification relied on 60 Vbeta primers (plus 13 Jbeta primers). Some clones are missing from TCRdb's copy, which holds only in-frame ones; the method was immunoSEQ multiplex PCR. The profile shows about 140,000 clones, over 75% of them singletons. Sequenced material: PBMCs. Every receptor here comes from a man aged 45 to 65 in good health and CMV-seronegative.

This chain joins TRBV7-2 and TRBJ2-5, with D tentatively TRBD1 (6 bases). CDR1 and CDR2 from the germline V gene are SGHTA and FQGNSA. The length of the CDR3 is 15 residues. V lost 3 bases to trimming and J lost 1 base, with 12 bases between them. CDR3 residues: CASSFGSRGQETQYF. The CDR3 DNA sequence: TGTGCCAGCAGCTTCGGGTCCAGGGGCCAAGAGACCCAGTACTTC.

The chain is built from TRBV7-6 and TRBJ2-3; 11 bases are a match to TRBD1. The V gene's germline CDR1 is SGHVS and CDR2 FNYEAQ. The V segment lost 6 bases and the J segment 6 bases; nucleotides outside the gene matches: 11. The CDR3 length is 16 residues. CDR3 sequence (DNA): TGTGCCAGCAGATTGACCGGGACAGGGGGTCCCGATACGCAGTATTTT. Translating it yields CASRLTGTGGPDTQYF. The whole variable domain, remainder taken from reference TRBV7-6 and TRBJ2-3, is GAGVSQSPRYKVTKRGQDVALRCDPISGHVSLYWYRQALGQGPEFLTYFNYEAQQDKSGLPNDRFSAERPEGSISTLTIQRTEQRDSAMYRCASRLTGTGGPDTQYFGPGTRLTVL.

On this clone itself: Other nucleotide sequences in the sample specify the same CDR3. CDR3 residues: CASSYSPGRDSEAFF. The CDR3 DNA reads TGTGCCAGCAGTTACTCTCCCGGTCGGGATAGTGAAGCTTTCTTT. The chain employs TRBV6-5 and TRBJ1-1; no firm D call. V was shortened by 0 bases and J by 7 bases, with 15 bases between the two germline ends. The CDR3 extends over 15 amino acids. Germline V lookup: CDR1 MNHEY, CDR2 SVGAGI.

This clone appeared a single time. The chain carries TRBV7-9 and TRBJ2-7; 11 bases map to TRBD2. The CDR3 length is 14 residues. Trimming took 7 bases from V and 3 from J; bases not matched to a gene: 5. The V gene's germline CDR1 is SEHNR and CDR2 FQNEAQ (reference sequence). The CDR3 region has the DNA TGTGCCAGCACCTCACTAGCGGGGGTCTACGAGCAGTACTTC. Protein sequence: CASTSLAGVYEQYF. The full variable domain, in which reference TRBV7-9 and TRBJ2-7 provide the parts outside the CDR3, is DTGVSQNPRHKITKRGQNVTFRCDPISEHNRLYWYRQTLGQGPEFLTYFQNEAQLEKSRLLSDRFSAERPKGSFSTLEIQRTEQGDSAMYLCASTSLAGVYEQYFGPGTRLTVT.

This clone was detected a few times. The V call is TRBV5-1, the J call TRBJ2-7; 11 bases fit TRBD2. The CDR3 is made up of 15 amino acids. Germline CDR1 is SGHRS and CDR2 is YFSETQ. V lost 4 bases to trimming and J lost 3 bases; unmatched junction nucleotides: 6. CDR3 region: CASSPPLAGVYEQYF. The CDR3, as DNA: TGCGCCAGCAGCCCCCCACTAGCGGGAGTCTACGAGCAGTACTTC.

The J gene is TRBJ2-7, the V gene TRBV9, with D possibly being TRBD1 (6 bases). Germline V CDR1 and CDR2: SGDLS, YYNGEE. The germline V and J ends were trimmed by 4 bases and 2 bases, with 16 bases remaining between them. The CDR3 is made up of 15 amino acids. The CDR3 DNA is TGTGCCAGCAGCAACACGCTGGACAGAGCCTACGAGCAGTACTTC. Translated, it gives CASSNTLDRAYEQYF.

In this sample, this clone turned up a few times. The rearrangement links TRBV7-9 to TRBJ1-2; D is undetermined. Germline-derived CDR1 and CDR2 are SEHNR and FQNEAQ (reference sequence). V shed 5 bases and J shed 8 bases, with 24 bases lying between them. This CDR3 has 16 amino acids. The CDR3 bases are TGTGCCAGCAGCCCTTTGGGAGGAACCCAGGCTTGGGGCTACACCTTC. Residues: CASSPLGGTQAWGYTF.

This clone was seen just once. The J gene is TRBJ2-7, the V gene TRBV7-2; 10 bases are a match to TRBD2. This CDR3 has 15 residues. Germline CDR1 is SGHTA and CDR2 is FQGNSA. The V segment lost 2 bases and the J segment 4 bases; nucleotides outside the gene matches: 5. The CDR3 protein is CASSLLAGVTYEQYF. CDR3 in DNA: TGTGCCAGCAGCTTACTAGCGGGAGTGACGTACGAGCAGTACTTC.

The chain has TRBV11-3 and TRBJ2-7; D call uncertain. Trimming shortened V by 5 bases and J by 3 bases, and 8 bases separated the two germline ends. Germline V CDR1 and CDR2: SGHNT, YENEEA. This CDR3 has 12 residues. The CDR3 DNA reads as TGTGCCAGCAGCAGTAGATTCTACGAGCAGTACTTC. It yields the protein CASSSRFYEQYF.

This clone has just one count. This chain joins TRBV28 and TRBJ1-1; D gene unclear. CDR3 size: 14 residues. Trimming shortened V by 2 bases and J by 7 bases, and 14 bases separated the two germline ends. Germline V gives CDR1 MDHEN, CDR2 SYDVKM. The CDR3 loop reads CASSLEARGDEAFF. Here the CDR3 DNA reads TGTGCCAGCAGTTTAGAAGCCCGGGGAGATGAAGCTTTCTTT. Supplemented by reference TRBV28 and TRBJ1-1, the full variable domain reads DVKVTQSSRYLVKRTGEKVFLECVQDMDHENMFWYRQDPGLGLRLIYFSYDVKMKEKGDIPEGYSVSREKKERFSLILESASTNQTSMYLCASSLEARGDEAFFGQGTRLTVV.

V gene TRBV19 combines with J gene TRBJ2-3; 7 bases fit TRBD2. The trim removed 2 bases at V and 2 bases at J, leaving 10 bases unmatched. The CDR3 consists of 17 residues. Germline-derived CDR1 and CDR2 are LNHDA and SQIVND (reference sequence). Written as DNA, the CDR3 is TGTGCCAGTAGTATATTAGGGGCTAGCGGAATCACAGATACGCAGTATTTT. The encoded protein is CASSILGASGITDTQYF. Filled out from reference TRBV19 and TRBJ2-3, the complete variable domain reads DGGITQSPKYLFRKEGQNVTLSCEQNLNHDAMYWYRQDPGQGLRLIYYSQIVNDFQKGDIAEGYSVSREKKESFPLTVTSAQKNPTAFYLCASSILGASGITDTQYFGPGTRLTVL.

This chain links TRBV19 with TRBJ2-3, with 8 bases that match TRBD1. Trimming cost V 4 bases and J 2 bases; bases outside gene matches: 5. CDR1 is LNHDA and CDR2 is SQIVND in the germline V gene (reference sequence). The CDR3 length is 15 residues. CDR3 in amino acids: CASSTGTGPTDTQYF. For the CDR3, the DNA is TGTGCCAGTAGTACCGGGACAGGACCCACAGATACGCAGTATTTT.

This CDR3 is CASSLSRVDTEAFF. The CDR3 nucleotides read TGTGCCAGCAGCTTATCCAGGGTTGACACTGAAGCTTTCTTT. The chain uses TRBV7-9 and TRBJ1-1, with D perhaps TRBD1 (5 bases). Looked up from germline, CDR1 is SEHNR and CDR2 is FQNEAQ (reference sequence). The CDR3 is made up of 14 amino acids. Trimming removed 2 bases at V and 3 bases at J, with 10 bases between.

This sequence joins TRBV30 and TRBJ1-2, with a possible D match to TRBD1 (6 bases). Germline loops: CDR1 GTSNPN, CDR2 SVGIG (reference sequence). The V and J ends lost 5 bases and 2 bases respectively, with 15 bases between them. The CDR3 consists of 14 residues. CDR3 in DNA: TGTGCCTGGGAAGGACAGTATTCAAACTATGGCTACACCTTC. It yields the protein CAWEGQYSNYGYTF.

This chain uses TRBV5-1 with TRBJ2-7, with 12 bases that match TRBD1. Germline trimming cut 4 bases from V and 6 bases from J; bases unmatched to any gene: 5. Germline CDR1 is SGHRS and CDR2 is YFSETQ. This CDR3 has 14 residues. The CDR3 spells CASSPGQGAGEQYF. DNA for the CDR3: TGCGCCAGCAGCCCGGGACAGGGGGCAGGCGAGCAGTACTTC.

The chain couples TRBV29-1 to TRBJ1-1; unclear D gene. The CDR3 is 13 residues long. Trimming pared 4 bases from V and 4 bases from J, leaving 13 bases between. The germline V gene has CDR1 SQVTM and CDR2 ANQGSEA. The CDR3 reads CSVAATWATEAFF. DNA of the CDR3: TGCAGCGTTGCGGCTACCTGGGCCACTGAAGCTTTCTTT. Based on the CDR3 plus reference TRBV29-1 and TRBJ1-1, the full variable domain is SAVISQKPSRDICQRGTSLTIQCQVDSQVTMMFWYRQQPGQSLTLIATANQGSEATYESGFVIDKFPISRPNLTFSTLTVSNMSPEDSSIYLCSVAATWATEAFFGQGTRLTVV.

The genes are TRBV11-3 and TRBJ1-1, with D perhaps TRBD1 (5 bases). With 1 base removed from V and 4 bases from J, the gap between germline ends came to 13 bases. The germline gives CDR1 SGHNT, CDR2 YENEEA. This CDR3 has 15 residues. CDR3 protein: CASSLGPGEGTEAFF. The CDR3 region has the DNA TGTGCCAGCAGCTTAGGTCCGGGGGAGGGCACTGAAGCTTTCTTT.

This clone has just a few counts. This chain joins TRBV6-5 and TRBJ2-1; 8 bases match TRBD1. Unmatched junction bases numbered 4, after V lost 4 bases and J lost 5 bases. Germline CDR1 and CDR2: MNHEY and SVGAGI. The CDR3 has 14 amino acids. The CDR3 reads CASSWDRSNNEQFF. The DNA for the CDR3 is TGTGCCAGCAGTTGGGACAGGTCTAACAATGAGCAGTTCTTC.

The chain recombines TRBV10-2 with TRBJ2-2, with 12 positions matching TRBD2. Germline-derived CDR1 and CDR2 are WSHSY and SAAADI. V shed 2 bases and J 8 bases; nucleotides not matched to a gene: 6. The length of the CDR3 is 16 residues. CDR3 nucleotides: TGCGCCAGCAGTGAGCCTAGCGGGAGGGCCTCTGGGGAGCTGTTTTTT. The encoded protein is CASSEPSGRASGELFF.

The genes are TRBV5-8 and TRBJ1-4; TRBD1 matches 10 bases. The CDR3 has 17 amino acids. Germline V CDR1 and CDR2: SGHTS, YDEGEE. V shed 0 bases and J 7 bases; nucleotides not matched to a gene: 9. CDR3 sequence: CASSLGSLTGGFEKLFF. The CDR3 nucleotides are TGTGCCAGCAGCTTGGGTTCGCTGACAGGGGGCTTTGAAAAACTGTTTTTT.

The chain employs TRBV7-8 and TRBJ2-7; TRBD2 matches at 7 bases. The CDR3 spans 13 residues. V lost 8 bases and J lost 2; bases outside the gene matches: 6. Germline assignment: CDR1 SGHVS and CDR2 FQNEAQ. CDR3 in amino acids: CASCTSDTYEQYF. The DNA for the CDR3 is TGTGCCAGCTGCACTAGCGACACCTACGAGCAGTACTTC. Supplemented by reference TRBV7-8 and TRBJ2-7, the full variable domain reads GAGVSQSPRYKVAKRGQDVALRCDPISGHVSLFWYQQALGQGPEFLTYFQNEAQLDKSGLPSDRFFAERPEGSVSTLKIQRTQQEDSAVYLCASCTSDTYEQYFGPGTRLTVT.